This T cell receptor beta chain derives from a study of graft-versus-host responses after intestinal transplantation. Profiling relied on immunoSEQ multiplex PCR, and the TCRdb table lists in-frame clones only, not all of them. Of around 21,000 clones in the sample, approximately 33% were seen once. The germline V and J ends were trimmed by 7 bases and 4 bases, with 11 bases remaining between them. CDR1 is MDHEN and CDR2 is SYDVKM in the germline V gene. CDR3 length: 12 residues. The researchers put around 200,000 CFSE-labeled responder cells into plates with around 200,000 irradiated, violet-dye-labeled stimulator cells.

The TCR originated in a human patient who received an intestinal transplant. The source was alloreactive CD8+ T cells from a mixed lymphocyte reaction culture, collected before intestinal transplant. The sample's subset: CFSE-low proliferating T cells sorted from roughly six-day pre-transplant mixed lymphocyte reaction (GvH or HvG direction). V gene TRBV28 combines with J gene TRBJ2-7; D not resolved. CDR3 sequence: CASMGSVYEQYF. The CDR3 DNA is TGTGCCAGCATGGGAAGCGTTTACGAGCAGTACTTC.